The present TCR beta chain was sequenced within a study of early T cells in non-severe SARS-CoV-2 infection. One entry per CDR3 protein, called by TCRdb with MiXCR from the 5' RACE reads. The data contain roughly 50,000 distinct CDR3 sequences, 8% to 8.5% of them singletons. CDR3 size: 15 residues. Trimming pared 6 bases from V and 2 bases from J, leaving 11 bases between. CDR1 is SEHNR and CDR2 is FQNEAQ in the germline V gene (reference sequence). The chain links TRBV7-9 to TRBJ2-6, with a weak D call TRBD1 (6 bases). The sequenced sample consisted of whole blood. This receptor was obtained from an adult who was a healthcare worker with PCR-confirmed SARS-CoV-2 infection or an uninfected control (not recorded which). CDR3 sequence: CASSFSGAGANVLTF. The DNA for the CDR3 is TGTGCCAGCAGTTTCTCAGGGGCTGGGGCCAACGTCCTGACTTTC.